This note documents a single TCR beta chain sequence. The antigen is undetermined. The entry originates in a study of brain T cells in children with intractable seizures. This CDR3 comprises 13 residues. Germline assignment: CDR1 MNHEY and CDR2 SMNVEV (reference sequence). The V end was cut by 4 bases, the J end by 6 bases, with 12 bases between. Points from the study as a whole: Pre- and post-surgery blood differed in depth, so pre-surgery absences may be undersampling. Viral specificity was inferred only from CDR3 similarity; HCMV serostatus was unknown.

Surgery cases with the highest brain T cell transcript signatures were chosen for sequencing. Profiled with immunoSEQ multiplex PCR; TCRdb holds only in-frame clones, not every one. The data contain under 150,000 clones, approximately 94% of them singletons. This sequence joins TRBV27 and TRBJ1-2, with D maybe TRBD1 (5 bases). This clonotype was sampled from a boy under two years old with hemimegalencephaly and intractable seizures. The sample was peripheral blood, taken at surgery. Here the CDR3 reads CASSSGIRHGYTF. The CDR3 nucleotides read TGTGCCAGCAGTTCAGGGATTCGGCATGGCTACACCTTC.